The subject of this entry is one T cell receptor (beta chain). The record originates from a study of blood T cell repertoires in COVID-19. Study as a whole: Samples came from the United States, Italy and Spain, spanning acute and convalescent COVID-19.

Authors' data handling: The authors estimated nucleated cell counts from reference gene primer amplification. Sequencing used immunoSEQ multiplex PCR; TCRdb keeps in-frame clones, though not all of them. V, J and clone size are taken as reported in that table, and D and trimming were inferred from the DNA itself. Here the sample spans approximately 100,000 clones, about 88% being singletons. CDR1 and CDR2 (germline): SQVTM, ANQGSEA. Trimming took 1 base from V and 4 from J; bases not matched to a gene: 5. The CDR3 extends over 15 amino acids. The specimen was peripheral blood. The V gene is TRBV29-1, the J gene TRBJ2-1; 9 bases are shared with TRBD2. This TCR came from a human donor in a cohort sampled during active COVID-19. CDR3 coding DNA: TGCAGCGTTGAAGGCGGGGGGGCAGCGTACAATGAGCAGTTCTTC. The encoded protein is CSVEGGGAAYNEQFF.